The 26 T cell receptor beta chains listed next were all sequenced from one sample in a study of cytomegalovirus exposure and HLA in healthy donors. The PCR ran on 60 Vbeta and 13 Jbeta primers. Some clones are missing from TCRdb's copy, which holds only in-frame ones; the method was immunoSEQ multiplex PCR. The table includes around 130,000 clones, roughly 79% detected once. The specimen sequenced was PBMCs. These receptor sequences come from a woman between 40 and 55 years old in good health and CMV-seronegative.

As for this clone: A read error may produce the germline difference seen at one junction end. This chain connects TRBV29-1 to TRBJ1-3; D may be TRBD1 (5 bases). This CDR3 contains 13 residues. In germline, CDR1 is SQVTM, CDR2 ANQGSEA. The CDR3 region is CSVWGDSGNAIYF. As DNA, the CDR3 is TGCAGCGTTTGGGGGGACTCTGGAAACGCCATATATTTT. The full variable domain, with the rest looked up from reference TRBV29-1 and TRBJ1-3, is SAVISQKPSRDICQRGTSLTIQCQVDSQVTMMFWYRQQPGQSLTLIATANQGSEATYESGFVIDKFPISRPNLTFSTLTVSNMSPEDSSIYLCSVWGDSGNAIYFGEGSWLTVV.

The rearrangement uses TRBV10-3 and TRBJ1-1; D is ambiguous. Germline assignment: CDR1 ENHRY and CDR2 SYGVKD. The V gene lost 2 bases and the J gene lost 0 bases, with 10 bases spanning the gap. The CDR3 contains 15 residues. The chain's CDR3 is CAISEDGGLNTEAFF. CDR3 DNA sequence: TGTGCCATCAGTGAGGACGGCGGTTTGAACACTGAAGCTTTCTTT.

This chain uses TRBV6-5 with TRBJ2-1, with TRBD2 identical over 14 bases. CDR3 length: 15 amino acids. The germline V gene encodes CDR1 MNHEY and CDR2 SVGAGI. The V and J ends lost 6 bases and 8 bases, in that order; junction bases with no gene match: 6. The CDR3 region is CASSQGLAGVHEQFF. DNA of the CDR3: TGTGCCAGCAGCCAGGGACTAGCGGGAGTTCATGAGCAGTTCTTC.

CDR3 bases: TGTGCCAGCTCACCACGGTCAGGGGACACCGGGGAGCTGTTTTTT. Protein: CASSPRSGDTGELFF. The chain uses TRBV18 and TRBJ2-2; possibly TRBD1 for D (6 bases). CDR1 is KGHSH, CDR2 LQKENI, per germline. The CDR3 is made up of 15 amino acids. Trimming pared 1 base from V and 3 bases from J, leaving 9 bases between.

The chain recombines TRBV4-2 with TRBJ1-4, with D possibly matching TRBD1 (6 bases). CDR3 size: 15 residues. V lost 0 bases and J 1 base, leaving 6 bases between the germline ends. Germline CDR1 LGHNA, CDR2 YNFKEQ. The CDR3 sequence: CASSQEGGTNEKLFF. CDR3 in DNA: TGTGCCAGCAGCCAAGAAGGGGGAACTAATGAAAAACTGTTTTTT.

This rearrangement joins TRBV2 to TRBJ2-1; D remains unclear. Germline CDR1 and CDR2: SNHLY and FYNNEI. The length of the CDR3 is 14 residues. Between the trimmed V and J ends, which lost 4 bases and 0 bases, there was a span of 7 bases. The CDR3 nucleotides read TGTGCCAGCAGTGTGGTTAGCTCCTACAATGAGCAGTTCTTC. Protein: CASSVVSSYNEQFF.

This clone was recorded a few times. The rearrangement links TRBV15 to TRBJ2-7, with D possibly matching TRBD1 (6 bases). The V gene lost 9 bases and the J gene lost 6 bases, with 12 bases spanning the gap. The germline CDR1 and CDR2 sequences are LNHNV and YYDKDF (reference sequence). This CDR3 has 11 amino acids. This CDR3 is CATRGGGEQYF. CDR3 in DNA: TGTGCCACACGAGGGGGTGGCGAGCAGTACTTC.

This clone was seen just once. The chain has TRBV6-4 and TRBJ1-2; 7 bases fit TRBD1. The V segment lost 4 bases and the J segment 7 bases; nucleotides outside the gene matches: 6. From germline, CDR1 is MRHNA and CDR2 SNTAGT. The CDR3 spans 13 residues. This CDR3 reads CASSATGVVGYTF. CDR3 nucleotide sequence: TGTGCCAGCAGTGCCACAGGGGTGGTTGGCTACACCTTC.

The CDR3 sequence is CASTRMEAGYTF. Written as DNA, the CDR3 is TGTGCCAGCACCCGTATGGAGGCTGGCTACACCTTC. The rearrangement joins TRBV13 to TRBJ1-2, with D unclear. The germline CDR1 and CDR2 sequences are PRHDT and FYEKMQ (reference sequence). This CDR3 spans 12 amino acids. Trimming took 7 bases from V and 7 from J, leaving 13 bases between them.

The gene calls are TRBV28 and TRBJ2-4, with 7 positions matching TRBD2. CDR1 MDHEN and CDR2 SYDVKM come from the germline V gene. The CDR3 extends over 15 amino acids. Unmatched junction bases numbered 13, after V lost 6 bases and J lost 8 bases. CDR3 coding DNA: TGTGCCAGCAGGGGAAGGGCTCTAGCGGCGGACATTCAGTACTTC. This gives the protein CASRGRALAADIQYF.

The genes are TRBV2 and TRBJ1-1, with D unresolved. This CDR3 contains 11 residues. Trimming removed 4 bases from V and 7 bases from J, with 7 bases in between. The germline V gene encodes CDR1 SNHLY and CDR2 FYNNEI. Written as DNA, the CDR3 is TGTGCCAGCAGTGCCGGGATTGAAGCTTTCTTT. This translates into CASSAGIEAFF.

The chain couples TRBV27 to TRBJ2-7; 7 bases align to TRBD2. V was pared by 2 bases and J by 0 bases, with 4 bases of the junction left unmatched. From germline, CDR1 is MNHEY and CDR2 SMNVEV (reference sequence). The CDR3 consists of 15 residues. The CDR3 DNA reads as TGTGCCAGCAGTTTACTCGGGACTAACTCCTACGAGCAGTACTTC. It encodes CASSLLGTNSYEQYF.

The chain joins TRBV5-1 to TRBJ2-3, with 9 bases matching TRBD2. This CDR3 has 16 amino acids. CDR1 is SGHRS, CDR2 YFSETQ, per germline. The junction had 7 bases not matched to a gene; V was cut back by 3 bases and J by 2 bases. CDR3 sequence reads: CASSYGLAIDTDTQYF. Here the CDR3 DNA reads TGCGCCAGCAGCTACGGACTAGCGATAGACACAGATACGCAGTATTTT.

The table lists this clone with a few counts. The V gene is TRBV28, the J gene TRBJ1-6; 8 nucleotides align to TRBD1. The CDR3 is 14 residues long. Per the germline V gene, CDR1 is MDHEN and CDR2 is SYDVKM. Trimming cost V 5 bases and J 10 bases; bases outside gene matches: 7. The DNA for the CDR3 is TGTGCCAGCAGTCCCGGACAGGGAGCCTCACCCCTCCACTTT. It yields the protein CASSPGQGASPLHF.

This clone was observed a few times. The V call is TRBV7-9, the J call TRBJ2-7, with TRBD1 matching 9 bases. The V segment lost 4 bases and the J segment 6 bases; nucleotides outside the gene matches: 10. From germline, CDR1 is SEHNR and CDR2 FQNEAQ (reference sequence). The CDR3 runs 15 residues. The CDR3 loop reads CASSSGLGTGIEQYF. The DNA of the CDR3 is TGTGCCAGCAGCTCGGGGTTGGGGACAGGGATCGAGCAGTACTTC.

The V call is TRBV28, the J call TRBJ1-5, with 9 bases matching TRBD1. Germline V gene lookup returns CDR1 MDHEN and CDR2 SYDVKM. Trimming cost V 5 bases and J 6 bases; bases outside gene matches: 8. This CDR3 region has 15 residues. CDR3: CASSVRGQGSQPQHF. The CDR3 nucleotides are TGTGCCAGCAGTGTCCGAGGACAGGGGAGTCAGCCCCAGCATTTT.

This clone is a singleton in its sample. This chain joins TRBV30 and TRBJ1-1, with D unresolved. CDR1 is GTSNPN and CDR2 is SVGIG in the germline V gene (reference sequence). Trimming cost V 1 base and J 3 bases, with 3 bases left between them. The CDR3 has 11 residues. The DNA of the CDR3 is TGTGCCTGGAGTGCCTACACTGAAGCTTTCTTT. It translates to CAWSAYTEAFF.

The gene calls are TRBV2 and TRBJ2-2; weak D call: TRBD1 (5 bases). CDR3 length: 16 residues. With 3 bases removed from V and 0 bases from J, the gap between germline ends came to 11 bases. Germline CDR1 SNHLY, CDR2 FYNNEI. CDR3 region: CASSELWGTNTGELFF. The CDR3 nucleotides are TGTGCCAGCAGTGAGCTCTGGGGCACGAACACCGGGGAGCTGTTTTTT.

The V call is TRBV27, the J call TRBJ2-3, with 9 bases identical to TRBD2. The CDR3 contains 16 residues. Germline V lookup: CDR1 MNHEY, CDR2 SMNVEV (reference sequence). The V and J ends lost 5 bases and 6 bases, in that order; junction bases with no gene match: 12. This CDR3 is CASSPTSGRGWDTQYF. The CDR3 region has the DNA TGTGCCAGCAGTCCCACTAGCGGGCGGGGGTGGGATACGCAGTATTTT.

The sample holds one count of this clone. The J gene is TRBJ2-7, the V gene TRBV7-3, with 14 positions matching TRBD2. Germline CDR1 and CDR2: SGHTA and FQGTGA. The CDR3 consists of 16 residues. Losses at the gene ends were 4 bases for V and 4 bases for J; bases not matched to a gene: 6. CDR3 bases: TGTGCCAGCAGCTCCTCGGGACTAGCGGGGGAATACGAGCAGTACTTC. Its protein product is CASSSSGLAGEYEQYF.

This clone has ten or more counts. V and J are TRBV6-1 and TRBJ2-7; 11 bases map to TRBD2. The CDR3 contains 15 residues. The J segment lost 2 bases and the V segment lost 2 bases, leaving 2 bases of the junction unmatched. The V gene's germline CDR1 is MNHNS and CDR2 SASEGT. The CDR3 coding sequence is TGTGCCAGCAGTGAATCACTAGCGGGAGCCTACGAGCAGTACTTC. This encodes CASSESLAGAYEQYF.

This clone has a handful of counts. Other DNA variants within this sample encode the same CDR3. V gene TRBV5-4 combines with J gene TRBJ2-3; 10 nucleotides align to TRBD2. From germline, CDR1 is SGHNT and CDR2 YYREEE (reference sequence). With V trimmed by 3 bases and J by 2 bases, 6 bases remained unmatched. This CDR3 has 16 amino acids. For the CDR3, the DNA is TGTGCCAGCAGCTACTACCTAGCGGGAGACACAGATACGCAGTATTTT. It encodes CASSYYLAGDTDTQYF.

This clone was detected a few times. The gene calls are TRBV28 and TRBJ2-7; maybe TRBD2 (5 bases). Germline V lookup: CDR1 MDHEN, CDR2 SYDVKM. This CDR3 is built from 14 residues. Trimming took 6 bases from V and 7 from J, leaving 19 bases between them. The CDR3 is CASSGDTKAGEQYF. CDR3 nucleotide sequence: TGTGCCAGCAGCGGTGACACGAAGGCGGGTGAGCAGTACTTC.

The V and J genes are TRBV28 and TRBJ2-3; 16 bases fit TRBD2. Trimming removed 3 bases from V and 6 bases from J; junction bases left unmatched: 3. This CDR3 has 16 amino acids. Germline V CDR1 and CDR2: MDHEN, SYDVKM. DNA for the CDR3: TGTGCCAGCAGTTTGGGACTAGCGGGGGGGATCGATACGCAGTATTTT. Residues: CASSLGLAGGIDTQYF. The complete variable domain, with remaining parts taken from reference TRBV28 and TRBJ2-3, reads DVKVTQSSRYLVKRTGEKVFLECVQDMDHENMFWYRQDPGLGLRLIYFSYDVKMKEKGDIPEGYSVSREKKERFSLILESASTNQTSMYLCASSLGLAGGIDTQYFGPGTRLTVL.

The J gene is TRBJ1-4, the V gene TRBV2; 7 bases line up with TRBD1. The junction had 8 bases not matched to a gene; V was cut back by 6 bases and J by 7 bases. Germline V CDR1 and CDR2: SNHLY, FYNNEI. This CDR3 is 14 amino acids long. CDR3 loop: CASSAGTAGEKLFF. DNA for the CDR3: TGTGCCAGCAGCGCCGGGACAGCCGGTGAAAAACTGTTTTTT.

This rearrangement joins TRBV5-1 to TRBJ2-7, with TRBD2 matching over 10 bases. CDR1 and CDR2 (germline): SGHRS, YFSETQ. The junction had 13 bases not matched to a gene; V was cut back by 0 bases and J by 4 bases. This CDR3 comprises 18 residues. The CDR3 bases are TGCGCCAGCAGCTTGGCCTTCGCTAGCGGGAGCATGAAATACGAGCAGTACTTC. As protein: CASSLAFASGSMKYEQYF.